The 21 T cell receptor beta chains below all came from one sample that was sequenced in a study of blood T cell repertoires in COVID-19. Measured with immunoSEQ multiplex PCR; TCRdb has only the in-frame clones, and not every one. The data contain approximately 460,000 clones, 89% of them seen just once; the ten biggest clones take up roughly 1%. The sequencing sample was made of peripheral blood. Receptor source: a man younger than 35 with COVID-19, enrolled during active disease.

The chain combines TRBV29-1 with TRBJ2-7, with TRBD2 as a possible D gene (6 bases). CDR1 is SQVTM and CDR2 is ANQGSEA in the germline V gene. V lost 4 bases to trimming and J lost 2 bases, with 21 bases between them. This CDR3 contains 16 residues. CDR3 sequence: CSVVEAGTLSAYEQYF. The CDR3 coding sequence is TGCAGCGTTGTCGAGGCGGGGACCCTGTCGGCCTACGAGCAGTACTTC.

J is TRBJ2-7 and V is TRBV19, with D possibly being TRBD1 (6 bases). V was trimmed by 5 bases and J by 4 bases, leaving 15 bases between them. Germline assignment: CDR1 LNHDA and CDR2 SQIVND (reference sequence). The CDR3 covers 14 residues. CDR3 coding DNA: TGTGCCAGTAGTTCGGTCCTAGGGGGTTACGAGCAGTACTTC. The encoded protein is CASSSVLGGYEQYF. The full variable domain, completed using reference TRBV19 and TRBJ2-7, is DGGITQSPKYLFRKEGQNVTLSCEQNLNHDAMYWYRQDPGQGLRLIYYSQIVNDFQKGDIAEGYSVSREKKESFPLTVTSAQKNPTAFYLCASSSVLGGYEQYFGPGTRLTVT.

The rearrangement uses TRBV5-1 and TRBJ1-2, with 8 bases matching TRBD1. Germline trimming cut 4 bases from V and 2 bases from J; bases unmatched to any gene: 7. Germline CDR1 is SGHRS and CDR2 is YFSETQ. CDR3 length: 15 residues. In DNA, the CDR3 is TGCGCCAGCAGCCCCGGGCGGACAGGGAACTATGGCTACACCTTC. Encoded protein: CASSPGRTGNYGYTF.

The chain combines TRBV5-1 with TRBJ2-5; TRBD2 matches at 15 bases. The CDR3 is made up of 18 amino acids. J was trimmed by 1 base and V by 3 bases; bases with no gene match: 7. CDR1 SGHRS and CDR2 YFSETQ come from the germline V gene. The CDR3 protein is CASSSGLAGGPTQETQYF. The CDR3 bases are TGCGCCAGCAGCTCGGGACTAGCGGGGGGACCGACCCAAGAGACCCAGTACTTC.

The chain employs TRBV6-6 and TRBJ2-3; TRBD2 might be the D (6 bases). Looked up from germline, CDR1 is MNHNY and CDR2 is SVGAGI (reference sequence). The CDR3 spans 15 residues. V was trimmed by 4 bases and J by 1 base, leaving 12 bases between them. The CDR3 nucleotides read TGTGCCAGCAGTTTGGTGGCTAGCGGCACAGATACGCAGTATTTT. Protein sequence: CASSLVASGTDTQYF.

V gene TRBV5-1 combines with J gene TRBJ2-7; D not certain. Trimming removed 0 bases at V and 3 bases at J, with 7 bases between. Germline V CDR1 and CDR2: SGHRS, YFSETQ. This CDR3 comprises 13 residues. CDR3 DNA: TGCGCCAGCAGCTTGGACACCAACTACGAGCAGTACTTC. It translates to CASSLDTNYEQYF.

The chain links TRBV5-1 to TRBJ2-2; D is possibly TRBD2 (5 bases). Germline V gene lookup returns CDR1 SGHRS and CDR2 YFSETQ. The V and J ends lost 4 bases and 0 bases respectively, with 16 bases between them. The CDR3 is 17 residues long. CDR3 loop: CASSTDRAVSNTGELFF. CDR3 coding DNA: TGCGCCAGCAGCACCGACCGAGCGGTGTCGAACACCGGGGAGCTGTTTTTT.

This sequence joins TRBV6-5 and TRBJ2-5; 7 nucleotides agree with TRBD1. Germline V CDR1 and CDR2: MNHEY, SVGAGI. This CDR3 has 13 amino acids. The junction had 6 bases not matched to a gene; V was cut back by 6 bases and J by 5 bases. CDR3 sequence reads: CASRTTGVETQYF. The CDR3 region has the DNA TGTGCCAGCAGGACAACAGGGGTGGAGACCCAGTACTTC.

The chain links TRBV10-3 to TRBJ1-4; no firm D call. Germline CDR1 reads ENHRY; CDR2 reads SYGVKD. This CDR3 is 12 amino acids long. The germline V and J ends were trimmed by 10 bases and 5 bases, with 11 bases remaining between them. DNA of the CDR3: TGTGCCACACGGACGGGGAATGAAAAACTGTTTTTT. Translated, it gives CATRTGNEKLFF.

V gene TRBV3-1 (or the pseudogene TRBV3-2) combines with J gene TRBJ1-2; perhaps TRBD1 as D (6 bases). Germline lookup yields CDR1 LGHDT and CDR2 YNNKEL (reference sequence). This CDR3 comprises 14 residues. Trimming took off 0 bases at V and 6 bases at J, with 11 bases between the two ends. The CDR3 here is CASSQDQGLDGYTF. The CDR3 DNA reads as TGTGCCAGCAGCCAAGATCAGGGGCTAGATGGCTACACCTTC.

CDR3 loop: CATRPTGAGGNEQFF. The CDR3 DNA reads as TGTGCCACCAGACCGACGGGAGCGGGTGGGAATGAGCAGTTCTTC. This chain connects TRBV24-1 to TRBJ2-1; TRBD2 might be the D (6 bases). CDR1 is KGHDR and CDR2 is SFDVKD in the germline V gene. The CDR3 is made up of 15 amino acids. V shed 7 bases and J shed 7 bases, with 19 bases lying between them.

DNA for the CDR3: TGTGCTAGTGGTACGACCCGCGGGGGGGGGAGGTACGAGCAGTACTTC. Translation gives CASGTTRGGGRYEQYF. The chain joins TRBV12-5 to TRBJ2-7; 9 nucleotides match TRBD2. In germline, CDR1 is LGHNT, CDR2 FRNRAP. With V trimmed by 5 bases and J by 4 bases, 12 bases remained unmatched. The CDR3 is 16 residues long.

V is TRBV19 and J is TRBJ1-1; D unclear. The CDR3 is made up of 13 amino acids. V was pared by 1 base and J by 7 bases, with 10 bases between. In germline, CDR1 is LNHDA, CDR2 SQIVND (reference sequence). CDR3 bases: TGTGCCAGTAGTATAGTTGGAGGCCTTGAAGCTTTCTTT. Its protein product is CASSIVGGLEAFF.

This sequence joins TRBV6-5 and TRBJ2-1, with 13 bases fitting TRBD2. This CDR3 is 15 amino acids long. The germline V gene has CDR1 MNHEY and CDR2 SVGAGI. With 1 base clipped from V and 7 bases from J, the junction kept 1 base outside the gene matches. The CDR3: CASSYLTSGRNEQFF. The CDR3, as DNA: TGTGCCAGCAGTTACTTGACTAGCGGGAGGAATGAGCAGTTCTTC.

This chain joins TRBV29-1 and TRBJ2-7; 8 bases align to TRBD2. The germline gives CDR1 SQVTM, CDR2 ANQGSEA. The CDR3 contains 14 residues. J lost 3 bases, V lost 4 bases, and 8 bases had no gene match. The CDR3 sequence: CSVVTAGDFYEQYF. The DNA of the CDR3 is TGCAGCGTTGTTACAGCGGGGGATTTCTACGAGCAGTACTTC.

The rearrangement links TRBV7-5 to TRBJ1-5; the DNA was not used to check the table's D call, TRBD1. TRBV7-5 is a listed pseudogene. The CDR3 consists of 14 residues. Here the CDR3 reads CVRSRQGAGQPQHF. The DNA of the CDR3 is TGTGTCAGAAGCCGACAGGGGGCCGGACAGCCCCAGCATTTT.

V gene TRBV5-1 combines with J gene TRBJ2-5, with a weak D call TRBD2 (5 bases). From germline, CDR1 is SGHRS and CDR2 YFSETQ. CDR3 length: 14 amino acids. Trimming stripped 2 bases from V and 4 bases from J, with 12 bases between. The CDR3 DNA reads TGCGCCAGCAGCTTCTCAGCAGGAGGAGAGACCCAGTACTTC. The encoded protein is CASSFSAGGETQYF.

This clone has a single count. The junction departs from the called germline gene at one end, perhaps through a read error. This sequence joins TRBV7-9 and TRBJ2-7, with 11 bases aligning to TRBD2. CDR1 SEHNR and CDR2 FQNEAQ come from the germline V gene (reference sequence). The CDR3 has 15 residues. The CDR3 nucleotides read TGTGCCAGCAGCTTAGATAGCGGGGGGGCCTATGAGCAGTACTTC. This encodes CASSLDSGGAYEQYF.

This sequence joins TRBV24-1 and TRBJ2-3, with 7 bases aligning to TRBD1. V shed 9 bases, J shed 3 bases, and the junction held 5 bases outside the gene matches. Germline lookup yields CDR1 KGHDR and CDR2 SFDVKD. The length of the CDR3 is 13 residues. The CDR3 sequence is CATSRQGTDTQYF. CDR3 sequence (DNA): TGTGCCACCTCGCGACAGGGTACAGATACGCAGTATTTT.

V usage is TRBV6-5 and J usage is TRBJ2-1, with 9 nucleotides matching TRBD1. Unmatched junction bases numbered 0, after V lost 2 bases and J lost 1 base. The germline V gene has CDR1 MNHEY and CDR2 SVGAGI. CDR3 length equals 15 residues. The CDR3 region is CASSYDRGSYNEQFF. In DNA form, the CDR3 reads TGTGCCAGCAGTTACGACAGGGGGTCCTACAATGAGCAGTTCTTC.

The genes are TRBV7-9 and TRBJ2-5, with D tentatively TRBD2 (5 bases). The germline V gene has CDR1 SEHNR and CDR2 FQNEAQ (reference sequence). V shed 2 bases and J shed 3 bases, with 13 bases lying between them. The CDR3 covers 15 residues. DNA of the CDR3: TGTGCCAGCAGCTTATCCGGGGTTGTTGAAGAGACCCAGTACTTC. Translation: CASSLSGVVEETQYF.